This T cell receptor (beta chain) was sequenced for a study of blood T cell repertoires in COVID-19. Produced via immunoSEQ multiplex PCR; TCRdb's table is partial and in-frame only. The data contain about 110,000 clones, just over 70% of them seen just once; the ten biggest clones take up about 2%. The CDR3 has 16 amino acids. The V gene's germline CDR1 is SEHNR and CDR2 FQNEAQ (reference sequence). Trimming stripped 5 bases from V and 3 bases from J, with 19 bases between. This receptor was identified in a woman aged 40 to 50 with acute or convalescent COVID-19. V gene TRBV7-9 combines with J gene TRBJ1-1, with D perhaps TRBD1 (5 bases). The sequenced sample consisted of peripheral blood. The CDR3 sequence is CASSLTRGGRDTEAFF. CDR3 DNA sequence: TGTGCCAGCAGCCTCACCCGGGGGGGGAGGGACACTGAAGCTTTCTTT.